This entry lists 12 T cell receptor beta chains sequenced from one sample in a study of blood T cell repertoires in COVID-19. Assay used: immunoSEQ multiplex PCR; TCRdb lists only in-frame clones, some missing. Here the sample spans tens of thousands of clones, more than 70% being singletons. Sequencing was carried out using peripheral blood. All receptors come from a human donor in a cohort sampled during active COVID-19.

CDR3 coding DNA: TGTGCCAGCAGCCCCCGAGGGCTCGATAACTACGAGCAGTACTTC. Amino acids: CASSPRGLDNYEQYF. The chain joins TRBV7-2 to TRBJ2-7; possible D gene TRBD2, 5 bases. The CDR3 totals 15 residues. Between the trimmed V and J ends, which lost 5 bases and 3 bases, there was a span of 17 bases. Per germline, CDR1 SGHTA and CDR2 FQGNSA.

The rearrangement links TRBV4-1 to TRBJ1-3; D remains unclear. Germline CDR1 reads MGHRA; CDR2 reads YSYEKL. V shed 0 bases and J shed 2 bases, with 14 bases lying between them. The CDR3 consists of 17 residues. Written as DNA, the CDR3 is TGCGCCAGCAGCCAAGACGGGGAATGGCAGCCTGGAAACACCATATATTTT. Amino acid sequence: CASSQDGEWQPGNTIYF.

Here the CDR3 DNA reads TGTGCCTGGAGTCGGACAGGGGAGGGAAACACCATATATTTT. Amino acids: CAWSRTGEGNTIYF. The V and J genes are TRBV30 and TRBJ1-3, with 9 bases matching TRBD1. Germline CDR1 and CDR2: GTSNPN and SVGIG (reference sequence). The CDR3 has 14 amino acids. The J segment lost 4 bases and the V segment lost 2 bases, leaving 3 bases of the junction unmatched.

The chain couples TRBV19 to TRBJ2-6; D is ambiguous. Germline values: CDR1 LNHDA, CDR2 SQIVND (reference sequence). CDR3 length: 17 residues. V lost 5 bases and J lost 1, with 15 bases in between. This CDR3 is CASSPTAAKSGANVLTF. The CDR3 nucleotides read TGTGCCAGTAGTCCCACAGCAGCTAAGTCTGGGGCCAACGTCCTGACTTTC.

This clone has a handful of counts. The rearrangement links TRBV5-1 to TRBJ1-6, with 7 bases aligning to TRBD1. The CDR3 spans 16 residues. With V trimmed by 2 bases and J by 6 bases, 8 bases remained unmatched. The V gene's germline CDR1 is SGHRS and CDR2 YFSETQ. Here the CDR3 DNA reads TGCGCCAGCAGCTTACGTCCGACAGGGCTTAATTCACCCCTCCACTTT. Translating it yields CASSLRPTGLNSPLHF. The whole variable domain, filled in from reference TRBV5-1 and TRBJ1-6, reads KAGVTQTPRYLIKTRGQQVTLSCSPISGHRSVSWYQQTPGQGLQFLFEYFSETQRNKGNFPGRFSGRQFSNSRSEMNVSTLELGDSALYLCASSLRPTGLNSPLHFGNGTRLTVT.

The V call is TRBV15, the J call TRBJ2-3, with 12 bases identical to TRBD2. Per germline, CDR1 LNHNV and CDR2 YYDKDF (reference sequence). This CDR3 comprises 19 residues. The ends lost 0 bases at V and 5 bases at J; junction bases unmatched: 12. The CDR3 loop reads CATSRDWASGRAGGDTQYF. The DNA for the CDR3 is TGTGCCACCAGCAGAGATTGGGCTAGCGGGAGGGCCGGAGGAGATACGCAGTATTTT.

This rearrangement joins TRBV19 to TRBJ2-3; D not certain. Germline CDR1 LNHDA, CDR2 SQIVND (reference sequence). With 6 bases removed from V and 0 bases from J, the gap between germline ends came to 7 bases. CDR3 length: 13 amino acids. The CDR3 DNA reads as TGTGCCAGTAGGGTGACTAGCACAGATACGCAGTATTTT. Its translation is CASRVTSTDTQYF.

A single count supports this clone. The chain is built from TRBV18 and TRBJ2-7; D perhaps matches TRBD2 (5 bases). V gave up 2 bases and J gave up 1 base, with 6 bases separating them. Germline V gene lookup returns CDR1 KGHSH and CDR2 LQKENI. The CDR3 extends over 13 amino acids. For the CDR3, the DNA is TGTGCCAGCTCACCAACTAGATCCTACGAGCAGTACTTC. This sequence encodes CASSPTRSYEQYF. Looking up the rest from reference TRBV18 and TRBJ2-7 gives the full variable domain: NAGVMQNPRHLVRRRGQEARLRCSPMKGHSHVYWYRQLPEEGLKFMVYLQKENIIDESGMPKERFSAEFPKEGPSILRIQQVVRGDSAAYFCASSPTRSYEQYFGPGTRLTVT.

The rearrangement joins TRBV10-3 to TRBJ2-1; 9 nucleotides match TRBD2. CDR1 ENHRY and CDR2 SYGVKD come from the germline V gene. The CDR3 spans 14 residues. V trimming: 7 bases; J trimming: 7 bases; junction bases outside the gene matches: 8. CDR3 coding DNA: TGTGCCATCAAGCAGCGGGAGGAAAGTAATGAGCAGTTCTTC. Protein product: CAIKQREESNEQFF.

This chain joins TRBV6-5 and TRBJ2-3, with D perhaps matching TRBD1 (6 bases). V was cut by 2 bases and J by 5 bases, with 14 bases left in between. This CDR3 is 15 amino acids long. Germline V gene sequence: CDR1 MNHEY, CDR2 SVGAGI. The CDR3 spells CASSYGGRGKDTQYF. CDR3 DNA sequence: TGTGCCAGCAGTTACGGCGGCAGGGGAAAAGATACGCAGTATTTT.

The chain employs TRBV7-3 and TRBJ2-3, with D maybe TRBD2 (5 bases). The germline V gene encodes CDR1 SGHTA and CDR2 FQGTGA. The CDR3 is 14 residues long. V was trimmed by 3 bases and J by 4 bases, leaving 11 bases between them. Written as DNA, the CDR3 is TGTGCCAGCAGCTTGAGGGATGTGGCAGATACGCAGTATTTT. Translation gives CASSLRDVADTQYF. Based on the CDR3 plus reference TRBV7-3 and TRBJ2-3, the full variable domain is GAGVSQTPSNKVTEKGKYVELRCDPISGHTALYWYRQSLGQGPEFLIYFQGTGAADDSGLPNDRFFAVRPEGSVSTLKIQRTERGDSAVYLCASSLRDVADTQYFGPGTRLTVL.

This sequence joins TRBV5-6 and TRBJ1-2, with TRBD1 identical over 8 bases. The CDR3 is made up of 15 amino acids. Per germline, CDR1 SGHDT and CDR2 YYEEEE. V shed 3 bases, J shed 5 bases, and the junction held 9 bases outside the gene matches. In nucleotides, the CDR3 is TGTGCCAGCAGCTCTAATACAGGGGGAAAGTATGGCTACACCTTC. Amino acid sequence: CASSSNTGGKYGYTF.